This TCR beta chain was observed in a study of blood T cell repertoires in COVID-19 (dated by TCRdb to about 2020). Study-level background: The collaborator samples originated in the United States, Italy and Spain and spanned the acute and convalescent phases of COVID-19. Nearly every sample came with metadata listing a de-identified subject ID, COVID-19 status, age in years and sex. The samples were drawn from the first 160 participants of the ongoing ImmuneRACE study and from 950 to 1,500 subjects provided by 6 global collaborators. HLA class I and class II types, where available, came from metadata supplied by the sample provider rather than from assay-based typing. The repertoires were made available in a free public database intended to serve as a resource for research on the immune response to SARS-CoV-2. Deeply sampled blood TCRbeta repertoires from subjects exposed to, actively infected with, or recovered from COVID-19 were included in the dataset. The material from the prospective study consisted of cDNA or gDNA derived from T cells, B-cell-depleted T cells, or PBMCs. General conclusions and limits of the study: The quantity of clinical and demographic metadata differed by source and by participant and was supplied without curation.

From the germline V gene, CDR1 is SGHVS and CDR2 is FQNEAQ. Taken from cysteine to phenylalanine, the CDR3 has 14 residues. Only the CDR3 portion is preserved as DNA: 42 bases, with reading frame beginning at the first base. Trimming removed 3 bases from V and 6 bases from J, leaving 11 bases between the germline ends. TCRbeta CDR3 regions were amplified from genomic DNA by means of the immunoSEQ Assay, a bias-controlled multiplex PCR. Processing in the source paper ran as follows. Nucleated cell counts per sample were estimated from amplification of reference gene primers within the assay. To quantify the absolute abundance of each unique TCRbeta CDR3 rearrangement, sequence reads were collapsed and filtered. For each sample, productive Simpson clonality was calculated as the square root of Simpson's diversity index over productive rearrangements. TCRdb stores this immuneACCESS table with in-frame sequences only. Part of the clones is absent; in the studies checked, under half of the shortfall reflects unresolved V genes, and no reason is known for the rest. V, J and clone size derive from that table, while D and trimming were established from the DNA sequence. The sample table holds 300,000 to 400,000 clones, of which approximately 87% were seen once. The top ten hold 0.95% to 1% of the sample.

With regard to this clone: Its antigen remains undetermined. Within one base of it there is no much larger clone, and no base qualities were kept.

Participants in the prospective study were enrolled through a virtual design, were aged roughly 18 to 100 years, and lived in roughly 24 United States geographic areas. In the prospective study, participants were assigned to cohorts based on the clinical history participants reported in a screening survey and a study questionnaire. Mobile phlebotomists in the prospective study collected whole blood, serum and a nasopharyngeal or oropharyngeal swab from every participant. Additional blood draws and questionnaires over an approximately two-month period could optionally be provided by prospective study participants. Blood samples from the prospective study were shipped frozen or at room temperature prior to DNA extraction.

Recombination linked TRBV7-8 to TRBJ1-4; the D gene is possibly TRBD1, with 5 bases matching. The sequenced sample was PBMCs or T cells enriched from blood (not recorded which). This sequence was found in a woman under 40 with acute COVID-19. The encoded CDR3 is CASSFGHLDEKLFF. DNA sequence: TGTGCCAGCAGCTTTGGACACCTCGATGAAAAACTGTTTTTT.